This T cell receptor beta chain was identified in a study of graft-versus-host responses after intestinal transplantation. Study at large: Each recipient received anti-thymocyte globulin induction, then tacrolimus and steroids for 3 to 4 years.

Trimming at V came to 3 bases and at J to 5 bases, leaving 6 bases not matched to a gene. The CDR3 extends over 15 amino acids. Germline CDR1 reads SGHRS; CDR2 reads YFSETQ. This table comes from immunoSEQ multiplex PCR, and its TCRdb copy is limited to in-frame clones, with some not included. This sample has roughly 20,000 clones, with approximately 86% found just once. The material was PBMCs, obtained roughly 32 weeks after intestinal transplant. This TCR was recovered from a human patient who received an intestinal transplant, so some T cells may come from the graft donor. The chain combines TRBV5-1 with TRBJ1-2; TRBD1 matches at 11 bases. CDR3 nucleotides: TGCGCCAGCAGCTACTACCGGGACAGGGGGTATGGCTACACCTTC. It codes for CASSYYRDRGYGYTF.